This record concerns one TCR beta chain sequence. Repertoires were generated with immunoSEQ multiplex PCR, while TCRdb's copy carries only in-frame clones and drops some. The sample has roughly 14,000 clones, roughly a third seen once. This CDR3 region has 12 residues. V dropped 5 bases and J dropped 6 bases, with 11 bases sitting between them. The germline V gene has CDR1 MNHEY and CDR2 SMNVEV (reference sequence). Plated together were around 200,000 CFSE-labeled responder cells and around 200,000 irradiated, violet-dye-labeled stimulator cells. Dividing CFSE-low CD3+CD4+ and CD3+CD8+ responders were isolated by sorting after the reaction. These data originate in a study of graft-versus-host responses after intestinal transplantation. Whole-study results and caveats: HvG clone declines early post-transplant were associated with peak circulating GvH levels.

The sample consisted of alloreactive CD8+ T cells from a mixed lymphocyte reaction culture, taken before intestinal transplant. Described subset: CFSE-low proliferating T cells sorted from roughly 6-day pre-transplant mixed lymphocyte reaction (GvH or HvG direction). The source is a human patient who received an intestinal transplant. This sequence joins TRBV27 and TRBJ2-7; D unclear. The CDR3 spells CASSAWSGEQYF. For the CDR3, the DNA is TGTGCCAGCAGTGCCTGGTCAGGCGAGCAGTACTTC.